This entry is about one T cell receptor beta chain. It has no known antigen specificity. No clone much larger than this one lies a single base away; base qualities are absent. Including cysteine and phenylalanine, the CDR3 has 15 amino acids. Only the CDR3 DNA is retained, 45 bases long and in frame from the first base. Via the germline V gene (reference sequence), CDR1 is DFQATT and CDR2 SNEGSKA. V is cut by 0 bases and J by 4 bases, and the space between the germline ends is 12 bases. The data are from a study of T cell repertoires in aging, cancer and after chemotherapy (dated by TCRdb to between 2017 and 2020). Regarding the research as a whole: Donors were distributed across six age groups ranging from 30 or younger to 70 or older, with at least three individuals included per group. The full dataset contained around 10 million TCR reads. In the hematological group, the paired samples taken before and after chemotherapy came from chronic lymphocytic leukemia patients who were treated with regimens based on fludarabine or bendamustine. The study profiled peripheral blood TCR beta repertoires from healthy donors and cancer patients to examine immunoaging and T cell reconstitution after chemotherapy. Alongside some 98 healthy donors serving as a reference group, the cohort included some 220 cancer patients, of whom some 91 had hematological cancers and 124 had solid cancers.

What the work shows at the level of the full study, not this receptor alone: In both cancer cohorts, the median generation probability rose over the chemotherapy interval, which suggests that the repertoire was reconstituted through rebound thymic output. According to the authors, the repertoire data do not permit conclusions about immunological memory after chemotherapy. In healthy donors, the decline in TCR diversity with age was mainly due to loss of richness, whereas in cancer patients loss of evenness also played a role. Compared with age-matched healthy donors, untreated patients with either hematological or solid cancers had significantly lower TCR diversity in the blood along with higher clonality. Hematological cancer patients had infiltration of lymphoid organs, and this infiltration may itself impair thymic emigration or peripheral T cell expansion.

Rearranged TRB sequences spanning V, D and J segments were amplified by multiplex touch-down PCR using a mixed TRB-A/B primer pool. Two consecutive PCR reactions with Phusion HS II polymerase added Illumina adapters and sample indices to the amplicons. Amplicons were gel-purified with the NucleoSpin Gel and PCR Clean-up kit, then checked with Qubit and an Agilent 2100 Bioanalyzer. The libraries were sequenced on an Illumina MiSeq with 600-cycle, single-indexed, paired-end runs. For the original study's pipeline: Processing of the TRB sequences was carried out with MiXCR versions 2.12 and 3.0.5. Each unique CDR3 nucleotide sequence was counted as one clone, and only productive sequences with at least two reads were retained. Repertoire metrics included Shannon diversity, evenness, clonality (one minus evenness), and alpha-parameterized diversity profiles from alpha 0 to 5. The IGoR algorithm was used to calculate generation probabilities for clones in the paired samples taken before and after chemotherapy. In TCRdb, the public reads were trimmed at Q25 with fastp and aligned with MiXCR, with productive beta chains retained. Every entry covers one CDR3 protein and lists the most common genes and DNA from its rows. Clone size and V and J calls follow TCRdb, not the original study. The sample profile shows a few hundred distinct CDR3 sequences; roughly 58% of them were found once. About 66% of the sample lies in the top ten.

Instead of sorted cells or RNA, genomic DNA extracted from peripheral blood served as the source for amplifying TCR beta rearrangements. The V and J segments used are TRBV20-1 and TRBJ1-4, with TRBD1 tentatively as D gene (5 bases match). The clonotype comes from a human donor with a blood cancer. The sample comprised blood. Read as DNA, the sequence is TGCAGTGCTAGAGATTCGTGGGGGGTTAATGAAAAACTGTTTTTT. Translated, it reads CSARDSWGVNEKLFF.